This section outlines one T cell receptor beta chain sequence together with its context. This sample was included in a study of blood T cell repertoires in COVID-19. Turning to the study itself: Acute and convalescent COVID-19 specimens originated in the United States, Italy and Spain.

With 6 bases removed from V and 13 bases from J, the gap between germline ends came to 28 bases. Germline loops: CDR1 SGHRS, CDR2 YFSETQ. The CDR3 length is 16 residues. Authors' analysis steps: Reference gene primer amplification gave nucleated cell count estimates. Measured with immunoSEQ multiplex PCR; TCRdb has only the in-frame clones, and not every one. V, J and clone size derive from that table, while D and trimming were established from the DNA sequence. The table records some 360,000 clones, around nine tenths of them present only once. The Seattle site enrolled patients during active infection and followed them longitudinally.

This TCR was sampled from a woman in her sixties with COVID-19, enrolled during active disease. The J gene is TRBJ1-4, the V gene TRBV5-1; a possible D gene is TRBD1 (6 bases). Sequencing used peripheral blood. This chain's CDR3 is CASNRGEGTTGKALFF. The CDR3 DNA reads as TGCGCCAGCAACCGAGGGGAGGGGACAACCGGGAAGGCACTGTTTTTT. The variable domain in full, completed from reference TRBV5-1 and TRBJ1-4, reads KAGVTQTPRYLIKTRGQQVTLSCSPISGHRSVSWYQQTPGQGLQFLFEYFSETQRNKGNFPGRFSGRQFSNSRSEMNVSTLELGDSALYLCASNRGEGTTGKALFFGSGTQLSVL.